These T cell receptor beta chains were read from a single sample in a study of STAT3 mutations in large granular lymphocyte leukemia. Clones were sequenced by immunoSEQ multiplex PCR, and TCRdb holds only the in-frame ones, with some missing. The sample has fewer than 20,000 clones, 80% to 90% seen once. What was sequenced was peripheral blood mononuclear cells. Receptors were obtained from a man aged 50 to 60 with T-cell large granular lymphocyte leukemia. Some clones in this sample may be carry-over from other donors' samples. CDR3s include the opening cysteine and the closing phenylalanine or tryptophan. Each record gives: clone size, J gene, D gene, V gene, CDR3 DNA, CDR3 protein. The D gene is left open where the match is weak. A row's size may be missing; if present it is once, few, many or a size class.

abundance: .
j_gene: TRBJ1-2
d_gene: .
v_gene: TRBV5-6
CDR3nt: TGTGCCAGCAGCTCCCCCGGGGTGGCGTTCGGCTACACCTTC
CDR3aa: CASSSPGVAFGYTF

abundance: .
j_gene: TRBJ2-2
d_gene: TRBD2
v_gene: TRBV6-4
CDR3nt: TGTGCCAGCAGACTAGCGGGAGACACCGGGGAGCTGTTTTTT
CDR3aa: CASRLAGDTGELFF

abundance: .
j_gene: TRBJ2-2
d_gene: TRBD1
v_gene: TRBV5-1
CDR3nt: TGCGCCAGCAGCTTGGTCGGACAGGGTCCCGGGGAGCTGTTTTTT
CDR3aa: CASSLVGQGPGELFF

abundance: .
j_gene: TRBJ2-3
d_gene: .
v_gene: TRBV9
CDR3nt: TGTGCCAGCAGCGTACTGGGGAACACAGATACGCAGTATTTT
CDR3aa: CASSVLGNTDTQYF

abundance: .
j_gene: TRBJ2-5
d_gene: .
v_gene: TRBV11-2
CDR3nt: TGTGCCAGCAGCTTATCCACCGGGTGGGAGACCCAGTACTTC
CDR3aa: CASSLSTGWETQYF

abundance: .
j_gene: TRBJ2-2
d_gene: .
v_gene: TRBV5-4
CDR3nt: TGTGCCAGCAGCTCGGATAGCCTCACCGGGGAGCTGTTTTTT
CDR3aa: CASSSDSLTGELFF

abundance: .
j_gene: TRBJ1-1
d_gene: TRBD1
v_gene: TRBV19
CDR3nt: TGTGCCAGTAGTATAGGAGGGACAGCGAACACTGAAGCTTTCTTT
CDR3aa: CASSIGGTANTEAFF

abundance: .
j_gene: TRBJ2-1
d_gene: TRBD2
v_gene: TRBV5-1
CDR3nt: TGCGCCAGCAGCTATGGACTAGCGGGACGGATTGAGCAGTTCTTC
CDR3aa: CASSYGLAGRIEQFF

abundance: .
j_gene: TRBJ1-4
d_gene: TRBD1
v_gene: TRBV9
CDR3nt: TGTGCCAGCAGCCTCCGGGACAGAAGAACAACTAATGAAAAACTGTTTTTT
CDR3aa: CASSLRDRRTTNEKLFF

abundance: .
j_gene: TRBJ2-3
d_gene: TRBD2
v_gene: TRBV10-2
CDR3nt: TGCGCCAGCAGACCCGGAGCTAGCGGGGGAGATACGCAGTATTTT
CDR3aa: CASRPGASGGDTQYF

abundance: once
j_gene: TRBJ1-2
d_gene: TRBD1
v_gene: TRBV6-5
CDR3nt: TGTGCCAGCAGTTCGACAGGGCTGGACTATGGCTACACCTTC
CDR3aa: CASSSTGLDYGYTF

abundance: .
j_gene: TRBJ1-1
d_gene: TRBD1
v_gene: TRBV29-1
CDR3nt: TGCAGCGTTGAGGGACAGAGCTTTGAAGCTTTCTTT
CDR3aa: CSVEGQSFEAFF

abundance: .
j_gene: TRBJ1-2
d_gene: TRBD1
v_gene: TRBV5-6
CDR3nt: TGTGCCAGCAGCCTGACAGGGAATGGCTACACCTTC
CDR3aa: CASSLTGNGYTF

abundance: .
j_gene: TRBJ2-1
d_gene: .
v_gene: TRBV5-4
CDR3nt: TGTGCCAGCAGCATCCGCGGTGGATCCTACAATGAGCAGTTCTTC
CDR3aa: CASSIRGGSYNEQFF

abundance: .
j_gene: TRBJ2-5
d_gene: TRBD2
v_gene: TRBV15
CDR3nt: TGTGCCACCAGCCGGAAGCGGGAGGGCGGTGAGACCCAGTACTTC
CDR3aa: CATSRKREGGETQYF

abundance: .
j_gene: TRBJ2-3
d_gene: .
v_gene: TRBV5-5
CDR3nt: TGTGCCAGCAGCCTTGCCGCCGGGACGGTCACAGATACGCAGTATTTT
CDR3aa: CASSLAAGTVTDTQYF

abundance: .
j_gene: TRBJ1-3
d_gene: .
v_gene: TRBV6-1
CDR3nt: TGTGCCAGCAGTGAAAAGACAGTCTCTGGAAACACCATATATTTT
CDR3aa: CASSEKTVSGNTIYF

abundance: .
j_gene: TRBJ2-3
d_gene: TRBD1
v_gene: TRBV5-1
CDR3nt: TGCGCCAGTAAGAGACAGGGGGTGGAGTATTTT
CDR3aa: CASKRQGVEYF

abundance: .
j_gene: TRBJ2-2
d_gene: TRBD2
v_gene: TRBV29-1
CDR3nt: TGCAGCGCCCGTAGCGGGGGGAAGACCGGGGAGCTGTTTTTT
CDR3aa: CSARSGGKTGELFF

abundance: few
j_gene: TRBJ2-2
d_gene: .
v_gene: TRBV7-7
CDR3nt: TGTGCCAGCAGCAAGGGACGAACCGGGGAGCTGTTTTTT
CDR3aa: CASSKGRTGELFF

abundance: .
j_gene: TRBJ2-6
d_gene: TRBD1
v_gene: TRBV19
CDR3nt: TGTGCCAGTAGTTCGACAGGGTCTGGGGCCAACGTCCTGACTTTC
CDR3aa: CASSSTGSGANVLTF

abundance: .
j_gene: TRBJ2-2
d_gene: .
v_gene: TRBV13
CDR3nt: TGTGCCAGCAGCCTGGAGGGGGGCCAGATTAACACCGGGGAGCTGTTTTTT
CDR3aa: CASSLEGGQINTGELFF

abundance: .
j_gene: TRBJ2-1
d_gene: .
v_gene: TRBV4-2
CDR3nt: TGTGCCAGCAGCCAAGATGGGACGGCCTACAATGAGCAGTTCTTC
CDR3aa: CASSQDGTAYNEQFF

abundance: few
j_gene: TRBJ2-7
d_gene: TRBD2
v_gene: TRBV7-9
CDR3nt: TGTGCCAGCAGCCCGCGGGACTACTCCTACGAGCAGTACTTC
CDR3aa: CASSPRDYSYEQYF

abundance: few
j_gene: TRBJ2-1
d_gene: .
v_gene: TRBV12-5
CDR3nt: TGTGCTAGTGGCTCCGTTGAGCTAGGCAATGAGCAGTTCTTC
CDR3aa: CASGSVELGNEQFF

abundance: .
j_gene: TRBJ2-1
d_gene: .
v_gene: TRBV6-1
CDR3nt: TGTGCCAGCACCCCCCCAGTGAATGAGCAGTTCTTC
CDR3aa: CASTPPVNEQFF

abundance: .
j_gene: TRBJ2-7
d_gene: .
v_gene: TRBV6-5
CDR3nt: TGTGCCAGCACCGAGGGGAACGAGCAGTACTTC
CDR3aa: CASTEGNEQYF

abundance: .
j_gene: TRBJ2-7
d_gene: .
v_gene: TRBV18
CDR3nt: TGTGCCAGCTCACCTAGGCAGGGGCGCTACTACGAGCAGTACTTC
CDR3aa: CASSPRQGRYYEQYF

abundance: .
j_gene: TRBJ1-3
d_gene: .
v_gene: TRBV7-9
CDR3nt: TGTGCCAGCAGCACGCCGATAGGGCTCGGGAACACCATATATTTT
CDR3aa: CASSTPIGLGNTIYF

abundance: .
j_gene: TRBJ1-4
d_gene: TRBD1
v_gene: TRBV5-6
CDR3nt: TGTGCCAGCAGCTTGTTCGGGACAGAGGATGAAAAACTGTTTTTT
CDR3aa: CASSLFGTEDEKLFF

abundance: .
j_gene: TRBJ2-1
d_gene: TRBD1
v_gene: TRBV4-3
CDR3nt: TGCGCCAGCAGCCATGACAGGGGGTGGAATGAGCAGTTCTTC
CDR3aa: CASSHDRGWNEQFF

abundance: .
j_gene: TRBJ2-5
d_gene: .
v_gene: TRBV6-1
CDR3nt: TGTGCCAGCAGGGTCGGCCCTGGGGAGACCCAGTACTTC
CDR3aa: CASRVGPGETQYF

abundance: .
j_gene: TRBJ2-2
d_gene: .
v_gene: TRBV29-1
CDR3nt: TGCAGCGTATTGGCGACAGTGAACACCGGGGAGCTGTTTTTT
CDR3aa: CSVLATVNTGELFF

abundance: .
j_gene: TRBJ2-4
d_gene: TRBD1
v_gene: TRBV2
CDR3nt: TGTGCCAGCAGTGCGATTATGACAGGGACCAAAAACATTCAGTACTTC
CDR3aa: CASSAIMTGTKNIQYF

abundance: .
j_gene: TRBJ1-4
d_gene: TRBD1
v_gene: TRBV6-6
CDR3nt: TGTGCCAGCAACTACGGACAGGTGGTGTTTTTT
CDR3aa: CASNYGQVVFF

abundance: .
j_gene: TRBJ2-7
d_gene: TRBD2
v_gene: TRBV4-2
CDR3nt: TGTGCCAGCAGCCAAGAGTTAGCAGCGGGGCCGAGCTCCTACGAGCAGTACTTC
CDR3aa: CASSQELAAGPSSYEQYF

abundance: .
j_gene: TRBJ2-3
d_gene: TRBD1
v_gene: TRBV5-4
CDR3nt: TGTGCCAGCAGCCTGGACAGGGCTCGGGCAGATACGCAGTATTTT
CDR3aa: CASSLDRARADTQYF

abundance: once
j_gene: TRBJ1-2
d_gene: .
v_gene: TRBV19
CDR3nt: TGTGCCAGTAGTATAAGAGTTGGGGGAGGCGGCTACACCTTC
CDR3aa: CASSIRVGGGGYTF

abundance: .
j_gene: TRBJ1-1
d_gene: .
v_gene: TRBV2
CDR3nt: TGTGCCAGCAGTGTATTAGGGAGGGTGAACACTGAAGCTTTCTTT
CDR3aa: CASSVLGRVNTEAFF

abundance: .
j_gene: TRBJ2-2
d_gene: .
v_gene: TRBV18
CDR3nt: TGTGCCAGCTCACCACTGGCTCCCACCGGGGAGCTGTTTTTT
CDR3aa: CASSPLAPTGELFF

abundance: once
j_gene: TRBJ2-7
d_gene: .
v_gene: TRBV29-1
CDR3nt: TGCAGCGTTGAAGAAGTTCAGGGGCCAACCTACGAGCAGTACTTC
CDR3aa: CSVEEVQGPTYEQYF

abundance: .
j_gene: TRBJ1-2
d_gene: TRBD1
v_gene: TRBV19
CDR3nt: TGTGCCAGTAGTCCCGGGGACAGTCCGTTGGAAGCCTACACCTTC
CDR3aa: CASSPGDSPLEAYTF

abundance: .
j_gene: TRBJ2-2
d_gene: .
v_gene: TRBV6-5
CDR3nt: TGTGCCAGCAGTCTGGACCGGTGGAACACCGGGGAGCTGTTTTTT
CDR3aa: CASSLDRWNTGELFF

abundance: .
j_gene: TRBJ2-7
d_gene: TRBD1
v_gene: TRBV5-1
CDR3nt: TGCGCCAGCAGCCCGGCCGGGACAGGGGCCTACGAGCAGTACTTC
CDR3aa: CASSPAGTGAYEQYF

abundance: once
j_gene: TRBJ2-7
d_gene: TRBD1
v_gene: TRBV28
CDR3nt: TGTGCCAGCAGTTTTTCCAGGGGGCTCTACGAGCAGTACTTC
CDR3aa: CASSFSRGLYEQYF

abundance: .
j_gene: TRBJ2-5
d_gene: TRBD2
v_gene: TRBV7-2
CDR3nt: TGTGCCAGCAGCTTAGGCCTAACTAGCGGAAGACAAGAGACCCAGTACTTC
CDR3aa: CASSLGLTSGRQETQYF

abundance: .
j_gene: TRBJ2-1
d_gene: .
v_gene: TRBV15
CDR3nt: TGTGCCACCAGCATGGTGGGACTCCGAGACAATGAGCAGTTCTTC
CDR3aa: CATSMVGLRDNEQFF

abundance: .
j_gene: TRBJ2-7
d_gene: .
v_gene: TRBV21-1
CDR3nt: TGTGCCAGCAGCACAGGCCGGGACAGGGGGATCGAGCAGTACTTC
CDR3aa: CASSTGRDRGIEQYF

abundance: .
j_gene: TRBJ2-5
d_gene: .
v_gene: TRBV19
CDR3nt: TGTGCCAGTAGTCGCTTCGGACAAGAGACCCAGTACTTC
CDR3aa: CASSRFGQETQYF

abundance: .
j_gene: TRBJ2-6
d_gene: .
v_gene: TRBV11-3
CDR3nt: TGTGCCAGCAGCTCGGACAGGGCCAACGTCCTGACTTTC
CDR3aa: CASSSDRANVLTF

abundance: .
j_gene: TRBJ2-3
d_gene: TRBD2
v_gene: TRBV6-4
CDR3nt: TGTGCCAGCAGTGCTAGCGGGAGCACAGATACGCAGTATTTT
CDR3aa: CASSASGSTDTQYF

abundance: .
j_gene: TRBJ2-3
d_gene: .
v_gene: TRBV11-2
CDR3nt: TGTGCCAGCAGCTTAGAGAGCGGGTTCCGGGGTACGCAGTATTTT
CDR3aa: CASSLESGFRGTQYF

abundance: .
j_gene: TRBJ1-2
d_gene: .
v_gene: TRBV5-8
CDR3nt: TGTGCCAGCAGCTTGATGCAGGCTGGTGGCTACACCTTC
CDR3aa: CASSLMQAGGYTF

abundance: .
j_gene: TRBJ2-7
d_gene: TRBD2
v_gene: TRBV5-6
CDR3nt: TGTGCCAGCAGCTTGGGACGGCGCGGCGGGAGCCGTCTCTACGAGCAGTACTTC
CDR3aa: CASSLGRRGGSRLYEQYF

abundance: .
j_gene: TRBJ1-3
d_gene: .
v_gene: TRBV18
CDR3nt: TGTGCCAGCTCACCACAGGGTGGAGGCTCTGGAAACACCATATATTTT
CDR3aa: CASSPQGGGSGNTIYF

abundance: .
j_gene: TRBJ2-7
d_gene: .
v_gene: TRBV14
CDR3nt: TGTGCCAGCAGCCAAGATTTAAGTCCAGGGTACTCCTACGAGCAGTACTTC
CDR3aa: CASSQDLSPGYSYEQYF

abundance: .
j_gene: TRBJ1-6
d_gene: TRBD1
v_gene: TRBV12-5
CDR3nt: TGTGCTAGTGGAACAGGACAGGGGGAGAGGTCACCCCTCCACTTT
CDR3aa: CASGTGQGERSPLHF

abundance: .
j_gene: TRBJ1-4
d_gene: TRBD1
v_gene: TRBV2
CDR3nt: TGTGCCAGCAGTGCCGGGACAGGGGGCTATGAAAAACTGTTTTTT
CDR3aa: CASSAGTGGYEKLFF

abundance: .
j_gene: TRBJ2-7
d_gene: .
v_gene: TRBV19
CDR3nt: TGTGCCAGTAGTATTACCCGGGGCTACGAGCAGTACTTC
CDR3aa: CASSITRGYEQYF